A selection of T cell receptor beta chains follows, all from one sample in a study of blood T cell repertoires in COVID-19. Assay: immunoSEQ multiplex PCR; the TCRdb copy retains only in-frame clones and omits some. Of approximately 300,000 clones in the sample, about 85% were seen once. Sequencing used peripheral blood. All receptors come from a human donor with COVID-19, enrolled during active disease. The donor label of this sample is uncertain. The CDR3 runs from the conserved cysteine through the conserved F or W. A D gene is named only where the DNA matches it firmly. A row's size may be missing; if present it is once, few, many or a size class.

j_gene,v_gene,d_gene,abundance,CDR3nt,CDR3aa
TRBJ1-1,TRBV30,NA,few,TGTGCCTGGTGGGGGCTCTCGAACACTGAAGCTTTCTTT,CAWWGLSNTEAFF
TRBJ2-6,TRBV6-5,NA,NA,TGTGCCAGCAGTTTTAACAGGGCTGGGGCCAACGTCCTGACTTTC,CASSFNRAGANVLTF
TRBJ1-1,TRBV7-3,NA,once,TGTGCCAGCAGCTTATACAGGGATGGTGGGAACACTGAAGCTTTCTTT,CASSLYRDGGNTEAFF
TRBJ1-4,TRBV19,TRBD1,once,TGTGCCAGTACTAGAGGGACAGACTACGGAAAACTGTTTTTT,CASTRGTDYGKLFF
TRBJ1-6,TRBV9,NA,NA,TGTGCCAGCAGCTTCGGTCAGGTACCTGGTTCACCCCTCCACTTT,CASSFGQVPGSPLHF
TRBJ2-4,TRBV27,TRBD1,NA,TGTGCCAGCAGGACAGGGGACCAAAACATTCAGTACTTC,CASRTGDQNIQYF
TRBJ1-1,TRBV7-2,NA,NA,TGTGCCAGCGGGGGCGGCGGTTGGGGTTCTGAAGCTTTCTTT,CASGGGGWGSEAFF
TRBJ2-3,TRBV18,NA,once,TGTGCCAGCTCACCATCTCCGGAGAGCACAGATACGCAGTATTTT,CASSPSPESTDTQYF
TRBJ1-2,TRBV14,NA,NA,TGTGCCAGCAGCCAAGTCAGACAGATCTATGGCTACACCTTC,CASSQVRQIYGYTF
TRBJ1-1,TRBV18,NA,NA,TGTGCCAGCTCACCACGGAACGGGGAGAACACTGAAGCTTTCTTT,CASSPRNGENTEAFF
TRBJ1-2,TRBV28,TRBD1,NA,TGTGCCAGCAGTTTACCGCGACAGGGTCATGGCTACACCTTC,CASSLPRQGHGYTF
TRBJ1-3,TRBV7-9,TRBD1,NA,TGTGCCAGCACCCAAGACAGGGGCTCTGGAAACACCATATATTTT,CASTQDRGSGNTIYF
TRBJ1-2,TRBV6-2/TRBV6-3,NA,NA,TGTGCCAGCAGTTCTTCCCGGGACTCCTCGAGAGGCTATGGCTACACCTTC,CASSSSRDSSRGYGYTF
TRBJ1-1,TRBV13,NA,NA,TGTGCCAGCAGCTTAAGTCCAGGAAACACTGAAGCTTTCTTT,CASSLSPGNTEAFF
TRBJ1-5,TRBV3-1/TRBV3-2,NA,once,TGTGCCAGCAGCCAAGATCTGGGGGCGGTTCAGCCCCAGCATTTT,CASSQDLGAVQPQHF
TRBJ1-1,TRBV20-1,NA,NA,TGCAGTGCTAGTCCGGGGGCTGAAGCTTTCTTT,CSASPGAEAFF
TRBJ1-5,TRBV29-1,TRBD1,few,TGCAGCGCCGCGACAGGGGGAGGGCAGCCCCAGCATTTT,CSAATGGGQPQHF
TRBJ1-1,TRBV11-3,NA,NA,TGTGCCAGCAGCTTAGGGTTCAGGAACACTGAAGCTTTCTTT,CASSLGFRNTEAFF
TRBJ1-6,TRBV11-2,NA,NA,TGTGCCAGCAGCTTTCGAGGCAGGGGCCCTTCACCCCTCCACTTT,CASSFRGRGPSPLHF
TRBJ1-1,TRBV6-5,NA,NA,TGTGCCAGCAGTCGTAGTCCGAACACTGAAGCTTTCTTT,CASSRSPNTEAFF
TRBJ1-1,TRBV7-9,TRBD1,few,TGTGCCAGCAGCCGGACGGACAGGGGCACTGAAGCTTTCTTT,CASSRTDRGTEAFF
TRBJ2-5,TRBV10-1,TRBD2,once,TGCGCCAGCAGTGAGTTCCTACTAGCGGCCCAAGAGACCCAGTACTTC,CASSEFLLAAQETQYF
TRBJ2-2,TRBV4-1,TRBD1,NA,TGCGCCAGCAGCCAAAGGACAGGGAACACCGGGGAGCTGTTTTTT,CASSQRTGNTGELFF
TRBJ2-1,TRBV28,NA,once,TGTGCCAGCAGTTTATATCAGGGTGAGCAGTTCTTC,CASSLYQGEQFF
TRBJ1-5,TRBV6-5,TRBD1,NA,TGTGCCAGCAGTCGGGACAGGATGAGCAATCAGCCCCAGCATTTT,CASSRDRMSNQPQHF
TRBJ1-1,TRBV10-2,NA,NA,TGCGCCAGCAGTGTTCGGGGGATCAACACTGAAGCTTTCTTT,CASSVRGINTEAFF
TRBJ2-1,TRBV11-3,TRBD2,NA,TGTGCCAGCAGCTTAGATGGCGGGAGGGCCGGGGGTGAGCAGTTCTTC,CASSLDGGRAGGEQFF